This entry lists 11 T cell receptor beta chains sequenced from one sample in a study of OX40 agonist ivuxolimab in advanced cancers. Libraries were prepared through the immunoSEQ multiplex PCR assay. Imported from immuneACCESS, the table was reduced by TCRdb to in-frame sequences with V and J called. These copies leave out some clones; in studies compared against another copy, an unresolved V gene accounts for under half, and the cause of the remainder is not known. The sample table contains about 24,000 clones; only one count was recorded for around 80% of them. The top ten hold 1.4% of the sample. Sequencing used CD4+ or CD8+ T cells sorted from blood, obtained in a trial of the OX40 agonist ivuxolimab. The receptors were gathered from an adult with an advanced solid tumor such as melanoma, head and neck, liver or kidney cancer.

V is TRBV19 and J is TRBJ1-2; D not resolved. CDR1 and CDR2 from the germline V gene are LNHDA and SQIVND (reference sequence). The CDR3 covers 15 residues. Between the trimmed V and J ends, which lost 3 bases and 0 bases, there was a span of 11 bases. DNA for the CDR3: TGTGCCAGTAGTATTGGAGAGCCAACTAACTATGGCTACACCTTC. Translating gives CASSIGEPTNYGYTF.

The chain carries TRBV7-6 and TRBJ1-4, with TRBD1 identical over 7 bases. The V segment lost 4 bases and the J segment 4 bases; nucleotides outside the gene matches: 18. Looked up from germline, CDR1 is SGHVS and CDR2 is FNYEAQ. The CDR3 is 19 residues long. The CDR3 nucleotides read TGTGCCAGCAGCTCCCTACAGGGGTATTTACAAGCTATTAATGAAAAACTGTTTTTT. Its protein product is CASSSLQGYLQAINEKLFF.

The chain is built from TRBV7-2 and TRBJ1-1; no definite D call. The CDR3 totals 14 residues. Looked up from germline, CDR1 is SGHTA and CDR2 is FQGNSA. Between the trimmed V and J ends, which lost 5 bases and 2 bases, there was a span of 12 bases. The CDR3 DNA reads TGTGCCAGCAGCACATCATGGGGAAACACTGAAGCTTTCTTT. Amino acids: CASSTSWGNTEAFF.

The V and J genes are TRBV5-1 and TRBJ1-2, with D possibly matching TRBD1 (6 bases). The CDR3 loop spans 16 amino acids. Germline V gene lookup returns CDR1 SGHRS and CDR2 YFSETQ. V lost 4 bases and J lost 1, with 17 bases in between. This CDR3 reads CASSATGTRLNYGYTF. The CDR3 bases are TGCGCCAGCAGCGCAACCGGGACAAGGCTTAACTATGGCTACACCTTC.

The V call is TRBV13, the J call TRBJ2-2; D uncertain. V shed 4 bases and J shed 6 bases, with 9 bases lying between them. The CDR3 covers 13 residues. Germline CDR1 is PRHDT and CDR2 is FYEKMQ (reference sequence). DNA of the CDR3: TGTGCCAGCAGCTCGTCATGGGCCGGGGAGCTGTTTTTT. Translated, it gives CASSSSWAGELFF.

This clone was picked up one time. This chain links TRBV11-3 with TRBJ1-1; 8 nucleotides agree with TRBD1. Germline-derived CDR1 and CDR2 are SGHNT and YENEEA. The ends lost 3 bases at V and 4 bases at J; junction bases unmatched: 4. The CDR3 is made up of 14 amino acids. The CDR3 loop is CASSFSGGSTEAFF. The CDR3 region has the DNA TGTGCCAGCAGCTTTTCAGGGGGCTCCACTGAAGCTTTCTTT. The variable domain in full, completed from reference TRBV11-3 and TRBJ1-1, reads EAGVVQSPRYKIIEKKQPVAFWCNPISGHNTLYWYLQNLGQGPELLIRYENEEAVDDSQLPKDRFSAERLKGVDSTLKIQPAELGDSAVYLCASSFSGGSTEAFFGQGTRLTVV.

In its sample, this clone was seen a few times. The J gene is TRBJ1-1, the V gene TRBV7-2; possible D gene TRBD1, 6 bases. This CDR3 contains 15 residues. Germline V CDR1 and CDR2: SGHTA, FQGNSA. With 4 bases removed from V and 5 bases from J, the gap between germline ends came to 17 bases. Here the CDR3 reads CASSSGGGVSTEAFF. CDR3 DNA sequence: TGTGCCAGCAGCTCGGGAGGGGGTGTATCAACTGAAGCTTTCTTT.

The chain links TRBV19 to TRBJ1-2, with a tentative D call TRBD1 (5 bases). CDR3 length: 15 amino acids. Between the trimmed V and J ends, which lost 3 bases and 0 bases, there was a span of 11 bases. CDR1 and CDR2 from the germline V gene are LNHDA and SQIVND (reference sequence). CDR3 protein: CASSIMLRANYGYTF. Written as DNA, the CDR3 is TGTGCCAGTAGTATCATGCTCAGGGCTAACTATGGCTACACCTTC.

The genes are TRBV18 and TRBJ2-2; D ambiguous. CDR1 KGHSH and CDR2 LQKENI come from the germline V gene. The ends were cut back, 6 bases at V and 4 bases at J, with 9 bases in the middle. The length of the CDR3 is 13 residues. CDR3: CASSRQTTGELFF. CDR3 nucleotide sequence: TGTGCCAGCTCCCGGCAGACCACCGGGGAGCTGTTTTTT.

This clone was counted only a few times. This chain uses TRBV29-1 with TRBJ2-1, with D possibly TRBD2 on 6 matching bases. V gave up 0 bases and J gave up 7 bases, with 10 bases separating them. This CDR3 is built from 13 residues. Germline V gene lookup returns CDR1 SQVTM and CDR2 ANQGSEA. CDR3: CSVEDTAGNEQFF. CDR3 bases: TGCAGCGTTGAAGACACGGCGGGAAATGAGCAGTTCTTC.

In DNA, the CDR3 is TGCGCCAGCAGCCTCCGGACTAGCGGGGGGACTAACACCGGGGAGCTGTTTTTT. It codes for CASSLRTSGGTNTGELFF. The chain combines TRBV5-1 with TRBJ2-2, with TRBD2 matching over 14 bases. The germline gives CDR1 SGHRS, CDR2 YFSETQ. This CDR3 is 18 amino acids long. Trimming at V came to 4 bases and at J to 2 bases, leaving 7 bases not matched to a gene.